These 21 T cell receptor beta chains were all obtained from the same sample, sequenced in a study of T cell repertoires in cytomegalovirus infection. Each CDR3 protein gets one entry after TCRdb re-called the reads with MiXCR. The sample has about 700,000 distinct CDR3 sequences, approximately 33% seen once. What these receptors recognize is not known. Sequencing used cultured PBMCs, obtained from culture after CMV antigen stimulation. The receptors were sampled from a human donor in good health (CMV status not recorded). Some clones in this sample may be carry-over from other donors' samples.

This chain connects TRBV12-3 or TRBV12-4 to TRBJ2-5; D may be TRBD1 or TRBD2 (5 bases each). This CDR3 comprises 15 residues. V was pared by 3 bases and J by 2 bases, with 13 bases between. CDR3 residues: CASSLVSEGQETQYF. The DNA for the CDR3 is TGTGCCAGCAGTTTGGTTTCTGAGGGGCAAGAGACCCAGTACTTC.

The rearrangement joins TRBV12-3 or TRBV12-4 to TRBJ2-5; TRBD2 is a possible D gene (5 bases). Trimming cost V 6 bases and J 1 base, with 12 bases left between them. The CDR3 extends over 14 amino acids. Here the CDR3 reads CASSPDYGQETQYF. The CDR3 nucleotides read TGTGCCAGCAGCCCTGACTACGGCCAAGAGACCCAGTACTTC.

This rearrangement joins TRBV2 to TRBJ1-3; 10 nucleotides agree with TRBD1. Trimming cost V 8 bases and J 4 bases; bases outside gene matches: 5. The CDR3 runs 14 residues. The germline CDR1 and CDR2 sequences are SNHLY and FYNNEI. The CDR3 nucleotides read TGTGCCAGCGGGACAGGGGAGGACGGAAACACCATATATTTT. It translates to CASGTGEDGNTIYF.

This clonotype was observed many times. The CDR3 sequence: CASSFWENTEAFF. In DNA form, the CDR3 reads TGTGCCAGCAGCTTCTGGGAGAACACTGAAGCTTTCTTT. J is TRBJ1-1 and V is TRBV12-3 or TRBV12-4; D ambiguous. The CDR3 length is 13 residues. V lost 6 bases, J lost 1 base, and 9 bases lay in between.

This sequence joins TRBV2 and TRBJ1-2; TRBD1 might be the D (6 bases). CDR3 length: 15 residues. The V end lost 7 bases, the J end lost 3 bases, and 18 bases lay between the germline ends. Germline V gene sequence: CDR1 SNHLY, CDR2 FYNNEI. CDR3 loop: CASIRGGGPDYGYTF. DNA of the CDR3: TGTGCCAGCATTCGAGGTGGGGGGCCGGACTATGGCTACACCTTC.

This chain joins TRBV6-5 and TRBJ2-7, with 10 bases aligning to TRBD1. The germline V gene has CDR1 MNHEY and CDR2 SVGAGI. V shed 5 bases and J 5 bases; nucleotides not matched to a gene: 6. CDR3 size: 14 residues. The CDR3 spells CASSRDRGRDEQYF. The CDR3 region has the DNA TGTGCCAGCAGTAGGGACAGGGGAAGGGACGAGCAGTACTTC.

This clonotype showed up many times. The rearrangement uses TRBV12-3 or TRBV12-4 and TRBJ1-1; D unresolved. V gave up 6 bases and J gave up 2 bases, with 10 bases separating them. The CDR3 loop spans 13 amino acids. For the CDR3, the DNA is TGTGCCAGCAGCTTCGGACCCAACACTGAAGCTTTCTTT. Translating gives CASSFGPNTEAFF.

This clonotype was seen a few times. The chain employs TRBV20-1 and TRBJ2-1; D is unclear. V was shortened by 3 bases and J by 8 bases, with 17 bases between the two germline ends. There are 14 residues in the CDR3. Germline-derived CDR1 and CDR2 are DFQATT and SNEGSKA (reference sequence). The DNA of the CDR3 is TGCAGTGCTAGCCCCCGAGGACCGAGATATGAGCAGTTCTTC. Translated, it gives CSASPRGPRYEQFF.

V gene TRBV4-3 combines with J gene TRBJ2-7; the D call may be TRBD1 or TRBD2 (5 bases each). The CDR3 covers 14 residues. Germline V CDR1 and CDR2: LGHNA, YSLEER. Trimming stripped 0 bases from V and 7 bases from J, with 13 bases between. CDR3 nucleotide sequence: TGCGCCAGCAGCCAAGAGGGGACGGGTCAAGAGCAGTACTTC. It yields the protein CASSQEGTGQEQYF.

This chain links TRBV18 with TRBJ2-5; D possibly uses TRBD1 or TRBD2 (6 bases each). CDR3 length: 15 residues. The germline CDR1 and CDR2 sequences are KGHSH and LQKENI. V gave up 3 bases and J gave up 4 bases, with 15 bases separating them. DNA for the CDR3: TGTGCCAGCTCACCTCGGGGGCCAGGGGCAGAGACCCAGTACTTC. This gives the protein CASSPRGPGAETQYF.

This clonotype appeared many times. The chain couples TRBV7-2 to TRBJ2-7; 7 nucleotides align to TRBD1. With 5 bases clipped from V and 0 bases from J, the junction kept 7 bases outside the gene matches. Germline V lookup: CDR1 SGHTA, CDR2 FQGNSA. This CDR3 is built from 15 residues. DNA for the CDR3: TGTGCCAGCAGCAGAGGGGGCAGAAGCTCCTACGAGCAGTACTTC. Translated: CASSRGGRSSYEQYF. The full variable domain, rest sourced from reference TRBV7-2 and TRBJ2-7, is GAGVSQSPSNKVTEKGKDVELRCDPISGHTALYWYRQSLGQGLEFLIYFQGNSAPDKSGLPSDRFSAERTGGSVSTLTIQRTQQEDSAVYLCASSRGGRSSYEQYFGPGTRLTVT.

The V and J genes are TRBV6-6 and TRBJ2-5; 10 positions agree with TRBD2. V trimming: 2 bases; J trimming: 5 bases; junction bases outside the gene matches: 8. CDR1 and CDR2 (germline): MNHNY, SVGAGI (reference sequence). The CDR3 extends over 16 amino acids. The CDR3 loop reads CASSYMSGRAVETQYF. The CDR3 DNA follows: TGTGCCAGCAGTTACATGAGCGGGAGGGCCGTGGAGACCCAGTACTTC.

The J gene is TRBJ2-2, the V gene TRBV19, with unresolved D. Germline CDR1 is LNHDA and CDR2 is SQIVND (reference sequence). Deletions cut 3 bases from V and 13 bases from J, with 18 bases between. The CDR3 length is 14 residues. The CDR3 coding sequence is TGTGCCAGTAGTATCCAATACCTTGTCGGGTTGCTGTTTTTT. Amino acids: CASSIQYLVGLLFF. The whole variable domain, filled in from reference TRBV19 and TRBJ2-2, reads DGGITQSPKYLFRKEGQNVTLSCEQNLNHDAMYWYRQDPGQGLRLIYYSQIVNDFQKGDIAEGYSVSREKKESFPLTVTSAQKNPTAFYLCASSIQYLVGLLFFGEGSRLTVL.

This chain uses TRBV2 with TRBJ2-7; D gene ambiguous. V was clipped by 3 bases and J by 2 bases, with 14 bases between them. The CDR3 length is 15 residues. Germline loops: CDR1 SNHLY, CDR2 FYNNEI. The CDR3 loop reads CASSDSRSRTYEQYF. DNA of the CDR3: TGTGCCAGCAGTGACTCGCGGTCCCGGACCTACGAGCAGTACTTC.

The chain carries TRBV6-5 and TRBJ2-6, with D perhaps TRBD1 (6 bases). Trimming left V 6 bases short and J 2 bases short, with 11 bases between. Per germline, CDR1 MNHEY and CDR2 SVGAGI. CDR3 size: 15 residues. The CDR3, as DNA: TGTGCCAGCAGCAGGGGTTGGGCTGGGGCCAACGTCCTGACTTTC. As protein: CASSRGWAGANVLTF.

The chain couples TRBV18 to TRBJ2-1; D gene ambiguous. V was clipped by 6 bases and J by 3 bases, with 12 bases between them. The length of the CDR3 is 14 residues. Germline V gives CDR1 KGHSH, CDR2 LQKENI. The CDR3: CASSRSTVYNEQFF. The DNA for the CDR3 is TGTGCCAGCTCCCGCTCGACTGTCTACAATGAGCAGTTCTTC.

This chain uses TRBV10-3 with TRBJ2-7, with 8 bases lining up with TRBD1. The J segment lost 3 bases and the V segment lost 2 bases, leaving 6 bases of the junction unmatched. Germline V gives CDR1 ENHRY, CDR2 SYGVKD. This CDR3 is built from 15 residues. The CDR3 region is CAISEAGQGVYEQYF. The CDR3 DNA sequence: TGTGCCATCAGTGAGGCCGGACAGGGCGTCTACGAGCAGTACTTC.

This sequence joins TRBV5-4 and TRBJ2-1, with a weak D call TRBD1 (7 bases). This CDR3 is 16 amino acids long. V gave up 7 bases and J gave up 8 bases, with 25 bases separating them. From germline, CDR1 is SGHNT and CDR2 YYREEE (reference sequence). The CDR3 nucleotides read TGTGCCAGCGGTAGGAGAGGAGGGGGCGCGGGGTATGAGCAGTTCTTC. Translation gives CASGRRGGGAGYEQFF.

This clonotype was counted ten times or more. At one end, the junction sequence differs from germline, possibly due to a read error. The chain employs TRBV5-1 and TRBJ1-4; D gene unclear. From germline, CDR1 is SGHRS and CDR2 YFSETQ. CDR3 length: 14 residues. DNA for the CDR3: TGTGCCAGCAGCTTAGGCTCAACTAATGAAAAACTGTTTTTT. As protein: CASSLGSTNEKLFF.

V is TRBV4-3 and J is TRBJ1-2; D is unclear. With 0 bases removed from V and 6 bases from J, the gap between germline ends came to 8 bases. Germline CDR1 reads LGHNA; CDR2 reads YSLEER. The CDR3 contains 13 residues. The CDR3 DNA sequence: TGCGCCAGCAGCCAAGAAGTTAGAGATGGCTACACCTTC. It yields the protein CASSQEVRDGYTF.

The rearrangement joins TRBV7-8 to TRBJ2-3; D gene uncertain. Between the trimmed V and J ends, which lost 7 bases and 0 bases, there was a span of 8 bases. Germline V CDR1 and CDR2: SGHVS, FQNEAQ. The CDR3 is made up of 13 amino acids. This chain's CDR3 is CASKLGSTDTQYF. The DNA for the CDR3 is TGTGCCAGCAAGCTCGGGAGCACAGATACGCAGTATTTT.